The rows below give T cell receptor beta chains drawn from one sample of a study of T cells in Graves' hyperthyroidism and ophthalmopathy. One entry per CDR3 protein results from TCRdb running MiXCR on the multiplex PCR reads. In the table there are over 550,000 distinct CDR3 sequences, 16% of which are singletons. Specimen: blood. The receptors were gathered from a woman under 30 with Graves' hyperthyroidism. CDR3s include the opening cysteine and the closing phenylalanine or tryptophan. Fields, in order: V gene, CDR3 protein.

TRBV5-1,CASSSSLGGRGDTQYF
TRBV15,CATSRDQGWNQPQHF
TRBV20-1,CSARDPDRGPYEQYF
TRBV15,CATSRDLGTAYEQYF
TRBV27,CASSLGPGGTQYF
TRBV6-8,CASSYWNQGSENIQYF
TRBV28,CASSWGTSVINEQFF
TRBV20-1,CSAIIDRGRGETQYF
TRBV5-5,CASSLRGGAAYEQYF
TRBV20-1,CSALSGNTIYF
TRBV19,CASKARGGKGTGELFF
TRBV5-1,CASSSTDYNEQFF
TRBV13,CASSLTGGKPHF
TRBV2,CASSGELAGINEQFF
TRBV20-1,CSARSGGPDTQYF
TRBV20-1,CSARSREVWQYF
TRBV30,CAWSRAGNTEAFF
TRBV7-9,CASEGASYEQYF
TRBV6-1,CASRWAGASNTEAFF
TRBV28,CASSYLTGALTSGRGRGQYEQYF
TRBV7-9,CASTGQATNEKLFF
TRBV7-9,CASSPDRGTGELFF
TRBV2,CASSYSGELFF
TRBV4-1,CASSLKPGGPYEQYF
TRBV28,CASTIGGAGTQAYEQYF
TRBV20-1,CSARAQGLADYNEQFF
TRBV7-8,CASSLVRQGAISRTDTQYF
TRBV12-3/TRBV12-4,CASSPRQVPNYGYTF
TRBV29-1,CSVYAFQETQYF
TRBV2,CASSGGQPANSGYTF
TRBV5-1,CASSWGTSGSSNEQYF
TRBV28,CASSLSGEFYGYTF
TRBV6-2/TRBV6-3,CADRQPQGARSTEAFF
TRBV3-1,CASTNRASGANVLTF
TRBV12-3/TRBV12-4,CASSFGGSSNQPQHF
TRBV6-2/TRBV6-3,CASSYSRGKGSPNTEAFF
TRBV24-1,CATRTSGGNSYNEQFF
TRBV20-1,CSARDSGLAGGNEQFF
TRBV28,CASSFRWGQGALVSKGEQFF
TRBV2,CASSEKEARDGTQPQHF
TRBV19,CASSIKTGNQPQHF
TRBV12-3/TRBV12-4,CASTLAGVSNEQFF
TRBV4-1,CASSLGTSGGWDEQYF